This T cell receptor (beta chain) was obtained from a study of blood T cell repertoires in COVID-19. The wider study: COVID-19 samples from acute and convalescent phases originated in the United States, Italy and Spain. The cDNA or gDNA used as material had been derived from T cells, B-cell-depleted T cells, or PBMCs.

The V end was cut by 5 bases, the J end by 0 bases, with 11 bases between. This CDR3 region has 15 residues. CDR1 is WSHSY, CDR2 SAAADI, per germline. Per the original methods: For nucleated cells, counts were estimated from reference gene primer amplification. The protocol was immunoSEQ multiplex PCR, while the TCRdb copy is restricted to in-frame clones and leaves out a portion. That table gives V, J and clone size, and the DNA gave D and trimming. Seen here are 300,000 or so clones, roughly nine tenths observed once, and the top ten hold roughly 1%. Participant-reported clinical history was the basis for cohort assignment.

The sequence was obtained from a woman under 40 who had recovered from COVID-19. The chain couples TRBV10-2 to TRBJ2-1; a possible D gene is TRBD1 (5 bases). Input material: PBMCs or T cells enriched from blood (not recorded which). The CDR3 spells CASSIGASSYNEQFF. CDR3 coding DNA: TGCGCCAGCAGTATAGGGGCAAGCTCCTACAATGAGCAGTTCTTC.